The T cell receptor beta chain described here comes from a study of T cell responses to AZD1222 COVID-19 vaccine. Study results and limitations: Donors skewed white British and female; clonal diversity was possibly underestimated.

The germline V and J ends were trimmed by 2 bases and 4 bases, with 14 bases remaining between them. This CDR3 spans 15 amino acids. Germline CDR1 and CDR2: SGHTA and FQGNSA. A remark on this clone: The antigen remains unidentified.

The method was immunoSEQ multiplex PCR; TCRdb's version includes in-frame clones alone and lacks a portion of them. The top ten clones hold 3% to 4% of a sample with roughly 150,000 clones, about nine tenths of them seen once. This receptor was identified in an adult in good health. V and J are TRBV7-2 and TRBJ1-2; possibly TRBD1 for D (5 bases). Sequencing was performed on peripheral blood, taken on day 0 of MenACWY control vaccination. The CDR3 loop reads CASSLLRQGSYGYTF. The DNA of the CDR3 is TGTGCCAGCAGCTTATTAAGGCAGGGCAGCTATGGCTACACCTTC.